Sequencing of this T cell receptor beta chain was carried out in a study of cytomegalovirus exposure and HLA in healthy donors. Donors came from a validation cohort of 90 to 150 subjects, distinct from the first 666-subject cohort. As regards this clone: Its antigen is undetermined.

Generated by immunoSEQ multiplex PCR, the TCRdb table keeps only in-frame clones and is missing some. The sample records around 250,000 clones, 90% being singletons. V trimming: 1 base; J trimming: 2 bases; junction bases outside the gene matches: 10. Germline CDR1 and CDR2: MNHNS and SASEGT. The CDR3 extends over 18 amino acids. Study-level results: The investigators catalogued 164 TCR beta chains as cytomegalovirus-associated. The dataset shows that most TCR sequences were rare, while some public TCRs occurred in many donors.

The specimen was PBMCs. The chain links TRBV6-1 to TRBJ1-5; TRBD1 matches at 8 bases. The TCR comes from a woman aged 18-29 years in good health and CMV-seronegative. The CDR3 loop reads CASSEVGQGAVGNQPQHF. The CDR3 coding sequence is TGTGCCAGCAGTGAAGTTGGACAGGGTGCTGTTGGCAATCAGCCCCAGCATTTT.